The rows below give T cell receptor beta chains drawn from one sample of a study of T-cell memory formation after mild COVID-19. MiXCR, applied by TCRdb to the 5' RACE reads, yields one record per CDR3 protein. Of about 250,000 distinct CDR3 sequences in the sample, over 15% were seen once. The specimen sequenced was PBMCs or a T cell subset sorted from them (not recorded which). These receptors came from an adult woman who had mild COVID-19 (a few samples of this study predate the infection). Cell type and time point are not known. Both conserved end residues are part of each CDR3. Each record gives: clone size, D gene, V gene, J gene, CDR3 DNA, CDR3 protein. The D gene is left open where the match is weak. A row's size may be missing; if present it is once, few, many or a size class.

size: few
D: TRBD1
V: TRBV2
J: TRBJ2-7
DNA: TGTGCCAGCAGTGAAGACGGGACAGGGGGCGTGATCCACGAGCAGTACTTC
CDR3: CASSEDGTGGVIHEQYF

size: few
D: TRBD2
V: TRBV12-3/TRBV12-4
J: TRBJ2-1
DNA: TGTGCCAGCATTGGGAGTAGCGGGGGTTTTGAGCAGTTCTTC
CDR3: CASIGSSGGFEQFF

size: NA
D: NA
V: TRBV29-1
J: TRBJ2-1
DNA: TGCAGCGCCCTTAAGCCGGGGTATAGCTCCTACAATGAGCAGTTCTTC
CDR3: CSALKPGYSSYNEQFF

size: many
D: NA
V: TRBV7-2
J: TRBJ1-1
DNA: TGTGCCAGCAGCCCGCAACAGGTTCGAAGCACTGAAGCTTTCTTT
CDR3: CASSPQQVRSTEAFF

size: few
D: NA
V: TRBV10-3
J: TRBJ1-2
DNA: TGTGCCATCAGTGAAGTCGCTGGGGGCTATGGCTACACCTTC
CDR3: CAISEVAGGYGYTF

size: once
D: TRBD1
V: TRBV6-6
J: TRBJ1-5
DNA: TGTGCCAGCAGCAGGGGGGGCTACAATCAGCCCCAGCATTTT
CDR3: CASSRGGYNQPQHF

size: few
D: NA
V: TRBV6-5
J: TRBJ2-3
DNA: TGTGCCAGCAGGACGGTGGGGGCTTACGGTACGCAGTATTTT
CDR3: CASRTVGAYGTQYF

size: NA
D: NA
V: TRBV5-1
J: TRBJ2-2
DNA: TGCGCCAGCAGCTTGCGAACACCTCCCGGGGAGCTGTTTTTT
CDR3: CASSLRTPPGELFF

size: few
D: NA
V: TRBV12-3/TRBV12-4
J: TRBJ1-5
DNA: TGTGCCAGCAGTTTTAGGGCAGCTGATAGCAATCAGCCCCAGCATTTT
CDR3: CASSFRAADSNQPQHF

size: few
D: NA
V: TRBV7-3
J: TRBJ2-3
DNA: TGTGCCAGCAGTTTCGACGGCCGGCGGACAGATACGCAGTATTTT
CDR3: CASSFDGRRTDTQYF